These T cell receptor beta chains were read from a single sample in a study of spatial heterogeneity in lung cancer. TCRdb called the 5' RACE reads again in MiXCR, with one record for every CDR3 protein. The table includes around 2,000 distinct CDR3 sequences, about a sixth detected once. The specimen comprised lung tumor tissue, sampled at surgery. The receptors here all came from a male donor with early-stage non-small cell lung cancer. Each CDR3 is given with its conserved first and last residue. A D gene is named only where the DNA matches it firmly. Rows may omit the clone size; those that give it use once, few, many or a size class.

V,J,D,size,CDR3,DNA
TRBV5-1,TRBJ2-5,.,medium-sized,CASSYSLGRGSRETQYF,TGCGCCAGCAGCTACTCTCTGGGCCGCGGCTCAAGAGAGACCCAGTACTTC
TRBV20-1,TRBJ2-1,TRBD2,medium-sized,CSARPPSGRYEQFF,TGCAGTGCTAGACCCCCTAGCGGGAGGTATGAGCAGTTCTTC
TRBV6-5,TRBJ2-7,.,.,CASSYSQRTSYEQYF,TGTGCCAGCAGTTACTCTCAGCGAACCTCCTACGAGCAGTACTTC
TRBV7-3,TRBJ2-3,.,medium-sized,CASSFGTDTQYF,TGTGCCAGCAGCTTCGGCACAGATACGCAGTATTTT
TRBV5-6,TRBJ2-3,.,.,CASSFRQGSTDTQYF,TGTGCCAGCAGCTTTCGGCAGGGAAGCACAGATACGCAGTATTTT
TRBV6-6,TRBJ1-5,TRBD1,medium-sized,CASDSGQGRQPQHF,TGTGCCAGCGACTCGGGACAGGGACGTCAGCCCCAGCATTTT
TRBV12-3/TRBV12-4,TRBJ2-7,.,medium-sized,CASSGPSSYEQYF,TGTGCCAGCAGTGGGCCGAGCTCCTACGAGCAGTACTTC
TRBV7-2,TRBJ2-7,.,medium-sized,CASSLVFSGRPYEQYF,TGTGCCAGCAGCTTAGTCTTCAGCGGTCGACCCTACGAGCAGTACTTC
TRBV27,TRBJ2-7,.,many,CASSRDSYEQYF,TGTGCCAGCAGTAGAGACAGCTACGAGCAGTACTTC
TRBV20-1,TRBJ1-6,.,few,CSARHNSPLHF,TGCAGTGCTAGGCATAATTCACCCCTCCACTTT
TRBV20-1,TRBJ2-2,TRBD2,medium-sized,CSAPPGPPLAGNTGELFF,TGCAGTGCTCCGCCGGGGCCACCCTTAGCGGGGAACACCGGGGAGCTGTTTTTT
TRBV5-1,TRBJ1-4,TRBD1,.,CASAIGQGNEKLFF,TGCGCCAGCGCCATCGGACAGGGAAATGAAAAACTGTTTTTT
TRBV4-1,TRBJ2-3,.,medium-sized,CANSTHRPRTDTQYF,TGCGCCAACAGTACTCACAGACCACGCACAGATACGCAGTATTTT
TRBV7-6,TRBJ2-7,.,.,CASSPQMAVYEQYF,TGTGCCAGCAGCCCTCAGATGGCCGTCTACGAGCAGTACTTC
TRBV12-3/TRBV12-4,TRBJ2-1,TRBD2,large,CASSNGGRADNEQFF,TGTGCCAGCAGTAATGGCGGGAGGGCCGACAATGAGCAGTTCTTC
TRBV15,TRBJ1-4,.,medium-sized,CATSRGTGGEKLFF,TGTGCCACCAGCAGAGGGACGGGCGGTGAAAAACTGTTTTTT
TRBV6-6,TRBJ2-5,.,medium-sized,CASSFNIETQYF,TGTGCCAGCAGTTTCAACATAGAGACCCAGTACTTC
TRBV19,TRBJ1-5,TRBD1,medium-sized,CASGIEDRANQPQHF,TGTGCCAGTGGGATCGAGGACAGGGCTAATCAGCCCCAGCATTTT
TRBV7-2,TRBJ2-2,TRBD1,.,CASSLGGQGATGELFF,TGTGCCAGCAGCTTAGGAGGCCAGGGGGCGACCGGGGAGCTGTTTTTT
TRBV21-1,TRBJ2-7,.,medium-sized,CASSKAGRPPNYEQYF,TGTGCCAGCAGCAAAGCGGGGAGACCACCTAATTACGAGCAGTACTTC
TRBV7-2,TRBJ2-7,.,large,CASSLGFGGFYEQYF,TGTGCCAGCAGCTTAGGTTTTGGAGGATTCTACGAGCAGTACTTC
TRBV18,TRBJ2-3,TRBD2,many,CASSSTGTSGRGRKNTQYF,TGTGCCAGCTCAAGTACCGGGACTAGCGGGAGAGGAAGGAAAAATACGCAGTATTTT
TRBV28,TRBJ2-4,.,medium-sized,CASSHDTRDLKNIQYF,TGTGCCAGCAGCCACGATACCCGGGACTTGAAAAACATTCAGTACTTC